This is a list of T cell receptor beta chains from one sample in a study of blood T cells in healthy people across ages. TCRdb processed the 5' RACE reads anew with MiXCR; each CDR3 protein has one entry. The sample records 550,000 to 700,000 distinct CDR3 sequences, 27% being singletons. Sequenced: blood. The receptors originated from a woman aged 65 to 85 in good health. CDR3s include the opening cysteine and the closing phenylalanine or tryptophan. D genes are given only for firm matches. Clone size is stated in some rows and not others, as once, few, many or a class when expanded.

v_gene	j_gene	d_gene	abundance	CDR3nt	CDR3aa
TRBV9	TRBJ1-3	NA	NA	TGTGCCAGCAGCGTAGGAACCGGCGGGAATACTGGAAACACCATATATTTT	CASSVGTGGNTGNTIYF
TRBV20-1	TRBJ2-1	NA	few	TGCAGTGCTACCCCTAGCGCGGCCTCCTACAATGAGCAGTTCTTC	CSATPSAASYNEQFF
TRBV4-3	TRBJ2-7	NA	NA	TGCGTCAGCAGCCAAGTTGGGGGTGGATCCTACGAGCAGTACTTC	CVSSQVGGGSYEQYF
TRBV29-1	TRBJ2-5	TRBD2	NA	TGCAGCGGGCGGGGGTCCGGCGAGACCCAGTACTTC	CSGRGSGETQYF
TRBV4-3	TRBJ1-1	NA	NA	TGCGCCAGCAGCCAAGAGAGGACAAAAGCTTTCTTT	CASSQERTKAFF
TRBV6-1	TRBJ1-5	NA	few	TGTGCCAGTGGGGTGGGGGGCAAGGGGGTGAGTGGATATTCCAATCAGCCCCAGCATTTT	CASGVGGKGVSGYSNQPQHF
TRBV20-1	TRBJ1-2	TRBD1	NA	TGCAGTGCTAGAGTCTCCCTCGGACAGGGGATGGGGGTCGACTATGGCTACACCTTC	CSARVSLGQGMGVDYGYTF
TRBV11-2	TRBJ1-1	TRBD1	NA	TGTGCCAGCAGCTCTGGACAGGGATCATACGAAGCTTTCTTT	CASSSGQGSYEAFF
TRBV5-1	TRBJ2-7	NA	NA	TGCGCCAGCAGCCCAGGACATCAGAACTCCTACGAGCAGTACTTC	CASSPGHQNSYEQYF
TRBV5-1	TRBJ2-1	TRBD1	few	TGCGCCAGCAGCGCAGGGGGCCAATCCTACAATGAGCAGTTCTTC	CASSAGGQSYNEQFF
TRBV7-4	TRBJ2-7	NA	NA	TGTGCCAGCAGCTTAGAGTCAGGACAGTCCTACGAGCAGTACTTC	CASSLESGQSYEQYF
TRBV20-1	TRBJ1-4	TRBD1	NA	TGCAGTGCTAACATCCGGGACAGAGGTGAAAAACTGTTTTTT	CSANIRDRGEKLFF
TRBV4-3	TRBJ2-5	TRBD2	NA	TGCGCCAGCAGCCATTCTGGGACTAGCGGGGGAGAGACCCAGTACTTC	CASSHSGTSGGETQYF
TRBV20-1	TRBJ1-6	NA	NA	TGCAGTGCTAGAGGTGGGGGCAGGAATTCACCCCTCCACTTT	CSARGGGRNSPLHF
TRBV20-1	TRBJ1-2	NA	NA	TGCAGTGCTAGAGATAGGCACTATGGCTACACCTTC	CSARDRHYGYTF
TRBV20-1	TRBJ1-1	TRBD1	few	TGCAGTGCTAGATCGGGACAGGGGGCTCTCCGGGGAAACACTGAAGCTTTCTTT	CSARSGQGALRGNTEAFF
TRBV30	TRBJ1-5	NA	few	TGTGCCTGGAGTGTCGGCGGGCAGCCCCAGCATTTT	CAWSVGGQPQHF
TRBV12-3/TRBV12-4	TRBJ1-1	TRBD1	NA	TGTGCCAGCAGTAACCGGGACAGGGCGAACACTGAAGCTTTCTTT	CASSNRDRANTEAFF
TRBV7-9	TRBJ2-1	TRBD2	few	TGTGCCAGCAGCGGGAAGGGAGGGTCCTACAATGAGCAGTTCTTC	CASSGKGGSYNEQFF
TRBV6-6	TRBJ1-1	TRBD1	NA	TGTGCCAGCAGGGACAGGGACCGTATGAACACTGAAGCTTTCTTT	CASRDRDRMNTEAFF
TRBV6-2/TRBV6-3	TRBJ2-3	NA	few	TGTGCCAGCAGTACGCGACAGCGTAAGCAGTATTTT	CASSTRQRKQYF
TRBV7-3	TRBJ2-1	NA	NA	TGTGCCAGCAGCCTTCAGGACTCGAAGCAGCAGTTCTTC	CASSLQDSKQQFF
TRBV4-3	TRBJ2-5	NA	few	TGCGCCAGCAGCCAAGTCGGATCCAGAGGGGCGCGCGCCCAAGAGACCCAGTACTTC	CASSQVGSRGARAQETQYF
TRBV5-4	TRBJ1-1	TRBD1	NA	TGTGCCAGCAGCCGTCCCGGGACAGGGAACACTGAAGCTTTCTTT	CASSRPGTGNTEAFF
TRBV20-1	TRBJ2-5	NA	NA	TGCAGTGCTAGAGCCTCTAGCCGGTCCCCAGAGACCCAGTACTTC	CSARASSRSPETQYF
TRBV2	TRBJ2-7	TRBD1	many	TGTGCCAGCAGTGGGGGGACAGGTGGGAACTACGAGCAGTACTTC	CASSGGTGGNYEQYF
TRBV9	TRBJ1-4	NA	NA	TGTGCCAGCAGCCTCAGGACAGCAACTAATGAAAAACTGTTTTTT	CASSLRTATNEKLFF
TRBV20-1	TRBJ1-6	TRBD1	NA	TGCAGTGCTAGAGCCCGGACAGGGGGCTTGTATAATTCACCCCTCCACTTT	CSARARTGGLYNSPLHF
TRBV6-2/TRBV6-3	TRBJ2-1	NA	NA	TGTGCCAGCACGGGACGGAGGGACAATGAGCAGTTCTTC	CASTGRRDNEQFF
TRBV7-2	TRBJ1-5	NA	NA	TGTGCCAGCAGCTTAGGGACGGGTAAAAATCAGCCCCAGCATTTT	CASSLGTGKNQPQHF
TRBV5-1	TRBJ1-1	NA	NA	TGCGCCAGCAGCTTCCGGGGCAGGGGTGAAGCTTTCTTT	CASSFRGRGEAFF
TRBV7-2	TRBJ2-5	NA	many	TGTGCCAGCAGCTTAGTGGTTGAGACCCAGTACTTC	CASSLVVETQYF
TRBV11-2	TRBJ2-3	NA	NA	TGTGCCAGCAGCTTAGAGAGGTCAAATACGCAGTATTTT	CASSLERSNTQYF
TRBV20-1	TRBJ1-1	NA	NA	TGCAGCGCTAGATCCAGCATGAACACTGAAGCTTTCTTT	CSARSSMNTEAFF
TRBV11-2	TRBJ1-5	NA	few	TGTGCCAGCAGCTTAGGAAAGGGCCAGCCCCAGCATTTT	CASSLGKGQPQHF
TRBV4-2	TRBJ2-3	NA	NA	TGTGCCAGCAGCCAACCGGACCCGGGGCGAGATACGCAGTATTTT	CASSQPDPGRDTQYF
TRBV7-2	TRBJ2-5	TRBD1	NA	TGTGCCAGCAGCTTAGCGGGACAGAAAGAGACCCAGTACTTC	CASSLAGQKETQYF
TRBV18	TRBJ1-2	NA	NA	TGTGCCAGCTCACTTACTCAAGAAATCCCGGGGCAGGAAGGCTACACCTTC	CASSLTQEIPGQEGYTF
TRBV18	TRBJ2-3	NA	NA	TGTGCCAGCCCACTCGCAGCGAGCACAGATACGCAGTATTTT	CASPLAASTDTQYF
TRBV5-1	TRBJ1-5	TRBD1	NA	TGCGCCAGCAGCCCGACAGGGAGCAATCAGCCCCAGCATTTT	CASSPTGSNQPQHF
TRBV20-1	TRBJ2-7	TRBD2	few	TGCAGTGCCAAAGCGGGGGCCTACGAGCAGTACTTC	CSAKAGAYEQYF
TRBV20-1	TRBJ2-1	NA	NA	TGCAGTGCTAGTTTGAGCTACAATGAGCAGTTCTTC	CSASLSYNEQFF
TRBV7-3	TRBJ1-6	NA	few	TGTGCCAGCGGTTCTTACCCTGGCCGGGATTCACCCCTCCACTTT	CASGSYPGRDSPLHF
TRBV7-6	TRBJ2-1	TRBD2	NA	TGTGCCAGCAGCTTTAGCGGGGGGCCTGAGCAGTTCTTC	CASSFSGGPEQFF
TRBV5-1	TRBJ1-4	NA	NA	TGCGCCAGCAGCTTGGCAAGACAAGGAACCGGAACTAATGAAATACTGTTTTTT	CASSLARQGTGTNEILFF
TRBV2	TRBJ2-7	NA	NA	TGTGCCAGCCGGCCGGGGCCCGTCTACGAGCAGTACTTC	CASRPGPVYEQYF
TRBV7-9	TRBJ1-2	NA	few	TGTGCCAGCAGCTTAAACAGGGACGACTATGGCTACACCTTC	CASSLNRDDYGYTF